Below are 12 T cell receptor beta chains sequenced from a single sample in a study of cytomegalovirus exposure and HLA in healthy donors (dated by TCRdb to about 2017). The protocol used for the library was the immunoSEQ multiplex PCR assay. A mixture of 60 forward primers for TCR Vbeta segments and 13 reverse primers for TCR Jbeta segments was used in the multiplex PCR. This is the immuneACCESS table as TCRdb keeps it, with only in-frame sequences that have V and J called. A part of the clones is gone; compared with another copy, unresolved V genes explain less than half, and the rest is unexplained. Here the sample has roughly 150,000 clones; 70% to 85% occur a single time. Of the sample, 5.5% to 8.5% is held by the ten largest clones. The specimen sequenced was PBMCs. The source is a woman aged 45-60 years in good health and CMV-seropositive.

This clone has more than one count but fewer than ten. The chain has TRBV7-3 and TRBJ2-3, with 10 bases fitting TRBD2. The germline gives CDR1 SGHTA, CDR2 FQGTGA. CDR3 length: 17 amino acids. The V and J ends lost 4 bases and 0 bases, in that order; junction bases with no gene match: 7. The CDR3 DNA sequence: TGTGCCAGCAGCTCGGGACTAGCGCCTCGTAGCACAGATACGCAGTATTTT. Its protein product is CASSSGLAPRSTDTQYF.

This chain joins TRBV19 and TRBJ1-1, with D unresolved. This CDR3 region has 15 residues. Germline loops: CDR1 LNHDA, CDR2 SQIVND (reference sequence). The germline V and J ends were trimmed by 4 bases and 2 bases, with 14 bases remaining between them. CDR3 DNA: TGTGCCAGTAGTAGTAGGACTAGGGTAAACACTGAAGCTTTCTTT. As protein: CASSSRTRVNTEAFF.

This chain joins TRBV9 and TRBJ2-1; D perhaps matches TRBD1 (5 bases). This CDR3 region has 16 residues. V was trimmed by 0 bases and J by 5 bases, leaving 15 bases between them. Germline V CDR1 and CDR2: SGDLS, YYNGEE. This CDR3 reads CASSVAGWARDNEQFF. In DNA form, the CDR3 reads TGTGCCAGCAGCGTAGCCGGGTGGGCCAGGGACAATGAGCAGTTCTTC.

The J gene is TRBJ2-2, the V gene TRBV4-2, with TRBD2 matching 13 bases. The CDR3 has 15 residues. V lost 8 bases, J lost 6 bases, and 6 bases stayed unmatched. Germline loops: CDR1 LGHNA, CDR2 YNFKEQ. The chain's CDR3 is CASRTSGGAAGELFF. The CDR3 nucleotides read TGTGCCAGCCGTACTAGCGGGGGGGCCGCCGGGGAGCTGTTTTTT.

This rearrangement joins TRBV7-2 to TRBJ1-1, with TRBD1 matching over 8 bases. Germline-derived CDR1 and CDR2 are SGHTA and FQGNSA. V gave up 6 bases and J gave up 0 bases; unmatched junction bases: 9. The CDR3 is 16 residues long. CDR3 protein: CASSPSRGRVNTEAFF. The CDR3 bases are TGTGCCAGCAGTCCTTCCAGGGGGCGGGTGAACACTGAAGCTTTCTTT.

A word on this clone: One end of the junction is discordant with germline, which a read error may explain. The chain is built from TRBV6-6 and TRBJ2-1; TRBD1 matches at 7 bases. Germline V CDR1 and CDR2: MNHNY, SVGAGI (reference sequence). This CDR3 has 13 residues. DNA of the CDR3: TGTGCCAGCACCGAGACAGGGCCCAATCAGCAGTTCTTC. As protein: CASTETGPNQQFF.

V and J are TRBV6-1 and TRBJ1-2; 10 positions match TRBD1. Germline-derived CDR1 and CDR2 are MNHNS and SASEGT. With V trimmed by 11 bases and J by 4 bases, 10 bases remained unmatched. CDR3 length: 14 residues. The CDR3 spells CAARPGTGVYGYTF. CDR3 DNA: TGTGCCGCCCGACCAGGGACAGGGGTCTATGGCTACACCTTC.

This rearrangement joins TRBV18 to TRBJ2-2; possible D gene TRBD2, 5 bases. Germline V gives CDR1 KGHSH, CDR2 LQKENI. The CDR3 is made up of 14 amino acids. V gave up 3 bases and J gave up 5 bases, with 10 bases separating them. For the CDR3, the DNA is TGTGCCAGCTCACCCACGGAGGTTACCGGGGAGCTGTTTTTT. It yields the protein CASSPTEVTGELFF.

The chain employs TRBV6-4 and TRBJ2-5, with 9 positions matching TRBD1. The J call is uncertain, as TRBJ2-7 better fits the DNA end. The germline V gene encodes CDR1 MRHNA and CDR2 SNTAGT. The CDR3 has 16 residues. CDR3 bases: TGTGCCAGCAGTGACTCCGGGACAGGGTGTGCCTACGAGCAGTACTTC. Its protein product is CASSDSGTGCAYEQYF.

This clone was picked up a small number of times. CDR3 protein: CASSDGGTGGDIQYF. The CDR3 region has the DNA TGCGCCAGCAGTGATGGAGGGACCGGCGGCGACATTCAGTACTTC. The genes are TRBV10-1 and TRBJ2-4; possible D gene TRBD2, 6 bases. V was trimmed by 3 bases and J by 8 bases, leaving 17 bases between them. CDR1 WNHNN and CDR2 SYGVQD come from the germline V gene (reference sequence). The CDR3 consists of 15 residues.

This chain joins TRBV6-5 and TRBJ2-2; D unclear. CDR3 length: 15 residues. Germline V gene sequence: CDR1 MNHEY, CDR2 SVGAGI. V lost 6 bases and J 0 bases, leaving 11 bases between the germline ends. The CDR3 nucleotides read TGTGCCAGCAGGACCCGGGTTTCGAACACCGGGGAGCTGTTTTTT. It encodes CASRTRVSNTGELFF.

This rearrangement joins TRBV29-1 to TRBJ2-7, with a tentative D call TRBD1 (5 bases). Germline V gene lookup returns CDR1 SQVTM and CDR2 ANQGSEA. This CDR3 is 13 amino acids long. Trimming took 4 bases from V and 5 from J, leaving 15 bases between them. The CDR3 is CSVATDKLHEQYF. The CDR3 DNA reads TGCAGCGTTGCGACAGATAAGCTACACGAGCAGTACTTC.